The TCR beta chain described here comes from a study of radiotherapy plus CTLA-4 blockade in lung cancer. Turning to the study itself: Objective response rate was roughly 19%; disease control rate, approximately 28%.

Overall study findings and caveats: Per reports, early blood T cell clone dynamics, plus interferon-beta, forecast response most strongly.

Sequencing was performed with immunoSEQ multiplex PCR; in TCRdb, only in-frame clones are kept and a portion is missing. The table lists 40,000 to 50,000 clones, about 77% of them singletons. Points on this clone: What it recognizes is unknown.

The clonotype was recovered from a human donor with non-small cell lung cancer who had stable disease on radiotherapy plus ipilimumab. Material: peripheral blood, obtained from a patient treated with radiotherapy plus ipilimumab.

The CDR3 here is CASTRAFDYGYTF. The CDR3 coding sequence is TGTGCCAGTACCAGGGCTTTCGACTATGGCTACACCTTC. This chain connects TRBV19 to TRBJ1-2, with D possibly being TRBD1 (5 bases). The CDR3 runs to 13 residues. V gave up 7 bases and J gave up 3 bases, with 12 bases separating them. CDR1 is LNHDA, CDR2 SQIVND, per germline (reference sequence). Together with reference TRBV19 and TRBJ1-2, the CDR3 gives the full variable domain: DGGITQSPKYLFRKEGQNVTLSCEQNLNHDAMYWYRQDPGQGLRLIYYSQIVNDFQKGDIAEGYSVSREKKESFPLTVTSAQKNPTAFYLCASTRAFDYGYTFGSGTRLTVV.